What follows is one T cell receptor beta chain and its context. The data stem from a study of T cell responses to AZD1222 COVID-19 vaccine. Profiled with immunoSEQ multiplex PCR; TCRdb holds only in-frame clones, not every one. The table includes 150,000 to 180,000 clones, just over 90% detected once. Germline V lookup: CDR1 MNHEY, CDR2 SVGAGI. The V and J ends lost 5 bases and 3 bases respectively, with 14 bases between them. This CDR3 is built from 15 residues. This chain links TRBV6-5 with TRBJ2-1, with D perhaps matching TRBD2 (6 bases). This clonotype was sampled from an adult in good health. The specimen comprised peripheral blood, sampled on day 0 of AZD1222 vaccination. The CDR3 loop is CASSQLASIYNEQFF. Here the CDR3 DNA reads TGTGCCAGCAGTCAGCTAGCGAGTATCTACAATGAGCAGTTCTTC.